A selection of T cell receptor beta chains follows, all from one sample in a study of cytomegalovirus exposure and HLA in healthy donors. This table comes from immunoSEQ multiplex PCR, and its TCRdb copy is limited to in-frame clones, with some not included. The sample includes about 100,000 clones, roughly 70% seen only once; the top ten take less than 11%. Specimen: PBMCs. These receptors came from a man over 45 in good health and CMV-seronegative. CDR3s leave out the opening cysteine and the closing phenylalanine or tryptophan. Not every row has a clone size; where given, it reads once, few, many or a size class.

>TRBV15|TRBJ2-2|15|few
ATSSGAGWSGTGELF
>TRBV6-1|TRBJ2-1|12|NA
ASTPGGTYNEQF
>TRBV27|TRBJ1-5|13|few
ASRLQGNAYQPQH
>TRBV4-3|TRBJ2-7|13|NA
ASSQEMGGRAKQY
>TRBV11-3|TRBJ2-7|11|NA
ASSLALSYEQY
>TRBV7-6|TRBJ1-1|12|NA
ASSLSQENTEAF
>TRBV7-3|TRBJ2-3|14|NA
ASSLTSGTGQDTQY
>TRBV27|TRBJ1-1|10|NA
ASSSLLAEAF
>TRBV5-1|TRBJ2-1|10|NA
ASSLDRYEQF
>TRBV29-1|TRBJ2-3|11|few
SVERGTGSAQY
>TRBV10-3|TRBJ2-2|14|NA
AISERRGGYPGELF
>TRBV30|TRBJ2-2|9|NA
AWSTGGELF
>TRBV29-1|TRBJ1-1|11|few
SVERGGGTEAF
>TRBV5-1|TRBJ2-2|14|NA
ASSAGQGANTGELF
>TRBV28|TRBJ1-4|15|NA
ASSPTGVEATNEKLF
>TRBV28|TRBJ2-1|12|NA
ASRTSGAVGEQF
>TRBV5-1|TRBJ2-2|15|NA
ASSLGRAGHNTGELF
>TRBV18|TRBJ1-4|13|once
ASSPNRGRNEKLF
>TRBV11-1|TRBJ1-1|11|NA
ASSLTAGTEAF
>TRBV15|TRBJ2-1|12|few
ATSRSNFGNEQF
>TRBV29-1|TRBJ2-1|11|NA
SVHKPLYNEQF